This TCR beta chain appears in the sequencing data of a study of regulatory T cells in long-lasting Graves disease. Regarding time point: newly diagnosed GD, antithyroid drugs for less than 3 months. PBMCs were the source of the RNA used for TCR sequencing. The CDR3 has 13 amino acids. Germline V gene data show CDR1 as SGHTA and CDR2 as FQGNSA. The V gene end was trimmed by 5 bases and the J gene end by 5 bases; junction bases not matched to a gene: 2. This clonotype was seen repeatedly, ten times or more. For TCR beta, libraries came from iRepertoire HTBI primers and Arm-PCR of CDR3 regions. In TCRdb, the multiplex PCR reads were re-called with MiXCR into one record per CDR3 protein. The sample carries about 520,000 distinct CDR3 sequences, 12% recorded once. The same data also went into a second study, on T cells in Graves' hyperthyroidism and ophthalmopathy. As that report states: First-round RT-PCR of the TCR CDR3 relied on the HTBI primer set.

Specimen: peripheral blood mononuclear cells (PBMCs), collected at new diagnosis, from a patient treated with antithyroid drugs. This clonotype was obtained from a woman aged 25 to 39 with Graves disease. The V and J genes are TRBV7-2 and TRBJ2-7, with 11 positions matching TRBD1. This CDR3 reads CASSRGQGDEQYF. The CDR3 coding sequence is TGTGCCAGCAGCCGGGGACAGGGGGACGAGCAGTACTTC.